Shown below are 25 T cell receptor beta chains from a single sample sequenced in a study of human T cells and chemical hapten exposure. Unfractionated whole blood was the source of the extracted total RNA. The library gave individual cDNA molecules unique molecular identifiers. TCRdb fed the reads into MiXCR, producing one record per CDR3 protein. The sample holds 120,000 or so distinct CDR3 sequences, roughly 8.5% seen once. The sample taken for sequencing was whole blood. These receptors all stem from a human donor in good health. Some clones in this sample may be carry-over from other donors' samples.

This clonotype was observed many times. The chain has TRBV9 and TRBJ2-7; 8 bases map to TRBD1. The V segment lost 3 bases and the J segment 2 bases; nucleotides outside the gene matches: 4. The CDR3 length is 14 residues. Germline-derived CDR1 and CDR2 are SGDLS and YYNGEE. The CDR3 region has the DNA TGTGCCAGCAGCGGTCTACAGGGGGCCTACGAGCAGTACTTC. Translating it yields CASSGLQGAYEQYF.

The chain recombines TRBV11-1 with TRBJ2-2; D possibly corresponds to TRBD1 (6 bases). This CDR3 contains 18 residues. The germline V gene encodes CDR1 SGHAT and CDR2 FQDESV (reference sequence). The V end lost 5 bases, the J end lost 2 bases, and 21 bases lay between the germline ends. CDR3: CASSVRDTGTSNTGELFF. DNA for the CDR3: TGTGCCAGCAGCGTGAGGGACACCGGTACTAGTAACACCGGGGAGCTGTTTTTT.

This clonotype was detected many times. The chain uses TRBV5-6 and TRBJ1-2; 11 bases agree with TRBD1. Germline V CDR1 and CDR2: SGHDT, YYEEEE. The junction had 2 bases not matched to a gene; V was cut back by 3 bases and J by 7 bases. CDR3 size: 13 residues. The CDR3 bases are TGTGCCAGCAGCTCGGACAGGGGGCCTGGCTACACCTTC. As protein: CASSSDRGPGYTF.

This chain joins TRBV29-1 and TRBJ2-1; 8 bases are shared with TRBD1. The CDR3 has 15 amino acids. The germline CDR1 and CDR2 sequences are SQVTM and ANQGSEA. Trimming cost V 6 bases and J 0 bases; bases outside gene matches: 7. CDR3 in DNA: TGCAGCGTGGAGACAGGGGAGAGCTCCTACAATGAGCAGTTCTTC. Residues: CSVETGESSYNEQFF.

This clonotype has at least ten counts. The rearrangement links TRBV12-3 or TRBV12-4 to TRBJ2-3; no firm D call. This CDR3 region has 12 residues. The V end lost 7 bases, the J end lost 6 bases, and 11 bases lay between the germline ends. The CDR3: CASTPTWDTQYF. The DNA for the CDR3 is TGTGCCAGCACCCCAACGTGGGATACGCAGTATTTT.

This clonotype was counted many times. The chain combines TRBV11-2 with TRBJ1-2; tentative D call: TRBD1 (6 bases). CDR1 SGHAT and CDR2 FQNNGV come from the germline V gene. V was pared by 5 bases and J by 1 base, with 17 bases between. The CDR3 totals 16 residues. The CDR3 region is CASSRILGGDNYGYTF. CDR3 bases: TGTGCCAGCAGCCGGATTCTGGGGGGCGATAACTATGGCTACACCTTC.

This sequence joins TRBV20-1 and TRBJ2-3, with 10 bases identical to TRBD1. The V and J ends lost 4 bases and 6 bases, in that order; junction bases with no gene match: 7. CDR3 size: 14 residues. Germline-derived CDR1 and CDR2 are DFQATT and SNEGSKA (reference sequence). CDR3 residues: CSATGTGVTDTQYF. Written as DNA, the CDR3 is TGCAGTGCTACCGGGACAGGGGTTACCGATACGCAGTATTTT.

In its sample, this clonotype was seen many times. This rearrangement joins TRBV14 to TRBJ2-1; D is possibly TRBD1 (5 bases). V was trimmed by 1 base and J by 6 bases, leaving 10 bases between them. The CDR3 consists of 14 residues. Germline assignment: CDR1 SGHDN and CDR2 FVKESK. The CDR3, as DNA: TGTGCCAGCAGCCAAGGGGGCCTGCGCAATGAGCAGTTCTTC. It codes for CASSQGGLRNEQFF.

Many counts were recorded for this clonotype. In DNA form, the CDR3 reads TGTGCCAGCACCAAGACAGGGGGCAAGGATTCACCCCTCCACTTT. Amino acids: CASTKTGGKDSPLHF. The rearrangement links TRBV6-7 to TRBJ1-6, with TRBD1 matching over 10 bases. TRBV6-7 is an ORF, with its function uncertain. The CDR3 has 15 residues. The junction had 8 bases not matched to a gene; V was cut back by 7 bases and J by 8 bases.

This clonotype has at least ten counts. This chain joins TRBV25-1 and TRBJ1-6, with D possibly being TRBD1 (6 bases). Trimming pared 1 base from V and 0 bases from J, leaving 10 bases between. The germline gives CDR1 MGHDK, CDR2 SYGVNS. The CDR3 consists of 17 residues. CDR3 region: CASSESGQSSYNSPLHF. The CDR3 DNA follows: TGTGCCAGCAGTGAATCGGGACAAAGCTCCTATAATTCACCCCTCCACTTT.

The V call is TRBV6-1, the J call TRBJ2-2, with 9 bases that match TRBD1. This CDR3 spans 15 amino acids. CDR1 and CDR2 from the germline V gene are MNHNS and SASEGT. The V and J ends lost 8 bases and 6 bases, in that order; junction bases with no gene match: 10. CDR3 sequence reads: CASGHRGPEAGELFF. CDR3 in DNA: TGTGCCAGCGGCCACAGGGGGCCGGAGGCCGGGGAGCTGTTTTTT.

The sample holds a few counts of this clonotype. The genes are TRBV5-1 and TRBJ1-1, with D possibly matching TRBD1 (6 bases). CDR3 size: 14 residues. Trimming removed 4 bases from V and 5 bases from J, with 15 bases in between. Germline CDR1 reads SGHRS; CDR2 reads YFSETQ. The DNA for the CDR3 is TGCGCCAGCAGCCTATGGGGGGCAGGGACTGAAGCTTTCTTT. This codes for CASSLWGAGTEAFF.

This clonotype has just a few counts. The rearrangement links TRBV6-2 or TRBV6-3 to TRBJ1-1, with a tentative D call TRBD1 (6 bases). CDR1 is MNHEY, CDR2 SVGEGT, per germline. The length of the CDR3 is 15 residues. Between the trimmed V and J ends, which lost 4 bases and 3 bases, there was a span of 15 bases. The CDR3 sequence is CASSSPRGKDTEAFF. The CDR3 DNA reads TGTGCCAGCAGTTCTCCCAGGGGTAAGGACACTGAAGCTTTCTTT.

This clonotype was seen ten or more times. The chain joins TRBV6-1 to TRBJ2-1, with TRBD2 matching 9 bases. Losses at the gene ends were 7 bases for V and 8 bases for J; bases not matched to a gene: 12. CDR1 is MNHNS, CDR2 SASEGT, per germline. CDR3 length equals 15 residues. The CDR3 is CASTPTSGSVDEQFF. The CDR3 coding sequence is TGTGCCAGCACCCCTACTAGCGGGTCGGTTGATGAGCAGTTCTTC.

This chain connects TRBV6-6 to TRBJ2-3; 11 positions agree with TRBD2. CDR3 size: 15 residues. V shed 7 bases and J 1 base; nucleotides not matched to a gene: 4. CDR1 is MNHNY and CDR2 is SVGAGI in the germline V gene (reference sequence). CDR3 bases: TGTGCCAGCATCAAGGGACTAGCGGGCACAGATACGCAGTATTTT. This translates into CASIKGLAGTDTQYF.

This clonotype was detected once. The J gene is TRBJ2-4, the V gene TRBV10-3; D not certain. This CDR3 is 15 amino acids long. CDR1 ENHRY and CDR2 SYGVKD come from the germline V gene. Deletions cut 2 bases from V and 2 bases from J, with 10 bases between. As DNA, the CDR3 is TGTGCCATCAGTGAGGGCAGTACACCCAAAAACATTCAGTACTTC. Translating it yields CAISEGSTPKNIQYF.

The chain links TRBV6-2 or TRBV6-3 to TRBJ2-7; possibly TRBD1 or TRBD2 for D (5 bases each). Germline V CDR1 and CDR2: MNHEY, SVGEGT. Trimming shortened V by 6 bases and J by 3 bases, and 18 bases separated the two germline ends. The CDR3 has 15 amino acids. CDR3 sequence reads: CASSTGPPRGYEQYF. CDR3 in DNA: TGTGCCAGCAGCACGGGACCCCCTCGGGGCTACGAGCAGTACTTC.

The rearrangement links TRBV7-9 to TRBJ2-7; D gene uncertain. Germline values: CDR1 SEHNR, CDR2 FQNEAQ (reference sequence). Trimming took 2 bases from V and 3 from J, leaving 5 bases between them. This CDR3 comprises 12 residues. The CDR3 nucleotides read TGTGCCAGCAGCTTAAACCTCTACGAGCAGTACTTC. Translation: CASSLNLYEQYF.

The sample holds a few counts of this clonotype. This chain uses TRBV6-1 with TRBJ2-7; D remains unclear. Germline-derived CDR1 and CDR2 are MNHNS and SASEGT. The CDR3 is 13 amino acids. V lost 2 bases, J lost 7 bases, and 12 bases lay in between. CDR3 loop: CASSELGPLEQYF. Here the CDR3 DNA reads TGTGCCAGCAGTGAACTCGGTCCCCTGGAGCAGTACTTC.

The V call is TRBV6-2 or TRBV6-3, the J call TRBJ2-3, with no clear D. This CDR3 spans 12 amino acids. Germline V CDR1 and CDR2: MNHEY, SVGEGT. V was clipped by 2 bases and J by 7 bases, with 7 bases between them. In DNA, the CDR3 is TGTGCCAGCAGTTACGGAGTGCATACGCAGTATTTT. Translation gives CASSYGVHTQYF.

The rearrangement uses TRBV9 and TRBJ2-1; D possibly corresponds to TRBD1 (5 bases). Germline V gene data show CDR1 as SGDLS and CDR2 as YYNGEE. V lost 4 bases to trimming and J lost 0 bases, with 8 bases between them. This CDR3 is 14 amino acids long. The CDR3 DNA reads TGTGCCAGCAGCTACAGGAACTCCTACAATGAGCAGTTCTTC. Translated, it gives CASSYRNSYNEQFF.

The chain has TRBV6-9 and TRBJ1-1, with 7 positions matching TRBD1. V shed 5 bases, J shed 3 bases, and the junction held 9 bases outside the gene matches. Germline loops: CDR1 MNHGY, CDR2 SVAAGI. The CDR3 runs 15 residues. The CDR3 nucleotides are TGTGCCAGCAGTCTTCTACAAAGGGGGCACACTGAAGCTTTCTTT. Residues: CASSLLQRGHTEAFF.

This clonotype was seen many times. For the CDR3, the DNA is TGTGCCAGCAGCTTAGCCAGGCTCAATCAGCCCCAGCATTTT. Its protein is CASSLARLNQPQHF. The chain carries TRBV13 and TRBJ1-5; D gene uncertain. The germline V gene encodes CDR1 PRHDT and CDR2 FYEKMQ (reference sequence). V gave up 1 base and J gave up 3 bases, with 7 bases separating them. CDR3 length: 14 amino acids. Filled out from reference TRBV13 and TRBJ1-5, the complete variable domain reads AAGVIQSPRHLIKEKRETATLKCYPIPRHDTVYWYQQGPGQDPQFLISFYEKMQSDKGSIPDRFSAQQFSDYHSELNMSSLELGDSALYFCASSLARLNQPQHFGDGTRLSIL.

The chain carries TRBV28 and TRBJ2-5; D possibly matches TRBD1 or TRBD2 (6 bases each). The CDR3 runs 12 residues. Trimming took off 2 bases at V and 9 bases at J, with 10 bases between the two ends. Germline values: CDR1 MDHEN, CDR2 SYDVKM. This CDR3 is CASSLGGLAQYF. CDR3 DNA sequence: TGTGCCAGCAGTTTAGGGGGGCTGGCCCAGTACTTC.

This clonotype was counted at least ten times. The chain employs TRBV6-6 and TRBJ1-4; unclear D gene. The CDR3 totals 12 residues. CDR1 is MNHNY, CDR2 SVGAGI, per germline (reference sequence). Trimming took off 4 bases at V and 5 bases at J, with 5 bases between the two ends. DNA for the CDR3: TGTGCCAGCAGTTCCAGGAATGAAAAACTGTTTTTT. Its protein is CASSSRNEKLFF.